The rows below give T cell receptor beta chains drawn from one sample of a study of blood T cell repertoires in COVID-19. Libraries were prepared by immunoSEQ multiplex PCR; TCRdb keeps only in-frame clonotypes and omits some of them. The sample lists about 220,000 clones, about 80% occurring once. Input material: peripheral blood. These receptors originate from a woman in her 30s who had recovered from COVID-19. Both conserved end residues are part of each CDR3. The D gene is left open where the match is weak. Where a row states a size, it is once, few, many or the class of an expanded clone; other rows omit it.

V gene: TRBV19
J gene: TRBJ2-3
clone size: -
D gene: TRBD2
CDR3 protein: CASSPGLAGVDSTDTQYF
CDR3 DNA: TGTGCCAGTAGTCCCGGCCTAGCGGGGGTTGATAGCACAGATACGCAGTATTTT

V gene: TRBV18
J gene: TRBJ2-7
clone size: -
D gene: TRBD1
CDR3 protein: CASSSRSTGRIYEQYF
CDR3 DNA: TGTGCCAGCTCATCTCGATCGACAGGGAGAATCTACGAGCAGTACTTC

V gene: TRBV12-3/TRBV12-4
J gene: TRBJ1-4
clone size: -
D gene: -
CDR3 protein: CASTGGPNEKLFF
CDR3 DNA: TGTGCCAGCACCGGGGGGCCCAATGAAAAACTGTTTTTT

V gene: TRBV28
J gene: TRBJ2-3
clone size: -
D gene: TRBD2
CDR3 protein: CASSSLAGGLASTDTQYF
CDR3 DNA: TGTGCCAGCTCTTCCCTAGCGGGAGGACTGGCTAGCACAGATACGCAGTATTTT

V gene: TRBV6-1
J gene: TRBJ1-1
clone size: few
D gene: -
CDR3 protein: CASSENAGVTEAFF
CDR3 DNA: TGTGCCAGCAGTGAAAATGCGGGGGTAACTGAAGCTTTCTTT

V gene: TRBV5-1
J gene: TRBJ2-1
clone size: -
D gene: -
CDR3 protein: CASSLAYSINEQFF
CDR3 DNA: TGCGCCAGCAGCTTGGCGTATAGTATCAATGAGCAGTTCTTC

V gene: TRBV5-4
J gene: TRBJ2-6
clone size: -
D gene: -
CDR3 protein: CASSFGAPGSGANVLTF
CDR3 DNA: TGTGCCAGCAGCTTTGGGGCCCCAGGGTCCGGGGCCAACGTCCTGACTTTC

V gene: TRBV28
J gene: TRBJ1-2
clone size: -
D gene: TRBD1
CDR3 protein: CASSLGTVPFTF
CDR3 DNA: TGTGCCAGCAGTTTGGGGACAGTCCCTTTCACCTTC

V gene: TRBV2
J gene: TRBJ1-4
clone size: -
D gene: TRBD1
CDR3 protein: CAAKPQGFGEKLFF
CDR3 DNA: TGTGCCGCGAAACCACAGGGGTTTGGTGAAAAACTGTTTTTT

V gene: TRBV7-2
J gene: TRBJ2-3
clone size: -
D gene: -
CDR3 protein: CASSANYGSTDTQYF
CDR3 DNA: TGTGCCAGCAGCGCAAATTATGGGAGTACAGATACGCAGTATTTT

V gene: TRBV19
J gene: TRBJ2-2
clone size: -
D gene: -
CDR3 protein: CASSIQRNTGELFF
CDR3 DNA: TGTGCCAGTAGTATACAGCGGAACACCGGGGAGCTGTTTTTT

V gene: TRBV24-1
J gene: TRBJ2-3
clone size: -
D gene: -
CDR3 protein: CATSLDTDTQYF
CDR3 DNA: TGTGCCACCAGCTTAGACACAGATACGCAGTATTTT

V gene: TRBV7-3
J gene: TRBJ2-7
clone size: -
D gene: -
CDR3 protein: CASRPQGSSYEQYF
CDR3 DNA: TGTGCCAGCAGGCCACAGGGTTCCTCCTACGAGCAGTACTTC

V gene: TRBV12-3/TRBV12-4
J gene: TRBJ2-3
clone size: -
D gene: -
CDR3 protein: CASSVQTDTQYF
CDR3 DNA: TGTGCCAGCAGCGTACAAACAGATACGCAGTATTTT

V gene: TRBV11-3
J gene: TRBJ2-7
clone size: -
D gene: -
CDR3 protein: CASSFSGSLGEQYF
CDR3 DNA: TGTGCCAGCAGCTTCTCGGGAAGCCTGGGCGAGCAGTACTTC

V gene: TRBV28
J gene: TRBJ2-1
clone size: -
D gene: TRBD2
CDR3 protein: CASSLGGRAYNEQFF
CDR3 DNA: TGTGCCAGCAGTTTAGGCGGGAGGGCCTACAATGAGCAGTTCTTC

V gene: TRBV19
J gene: TRBJ2-7
clone size: -
D gene: TRBD2
CDR3 protein: CASSIGSGRAYEQYF
CDR3 DNA: TGTGCCAGTAGTATAGGAAGCGGGAGGGCCTACGAGCAGTACTTC

V gene: TRBV30
J gene: TRBJ1-1
clone size: -
D gene: -
CDR3 protein: CAWNRGLATEAFF
CDR3 DNA: TGTGCCTGGAATAGAGGGTTGGCCACTGAAGCTTTCTTT

V gene: TRBV7-2
J gene: TRBJ1-5
clone size: -
D gene: -
CDR3 protein: CASSFVFSGGNQPQHF
CDR3 DNA: TGTGCCAGCAGCTTTGTCTTCTCGGGGGGCAATCAGCCCCAGCATTTT

V gene: TRBV19
J gene: TRBJ1-2
clone size: -
D gene: TRBD1
CDR3 protein: CASTSRDRPYGYTF
CDR3 DNA: TGTGCCAGTACCTCCCGGGACAGGCCCTATGGCTACACCTTC

V gene: TRBV3-1/TRBV3-2
J gene: TRBJ2-1
clone size: -
D gene: -
CDR3 protein: CASSQYPSEVRESYNEQFF
CDR3 DNA: TGTGCCAGCAGCCAATACCCCAGTGAGGTAAGGGAGTCCTACAATGAGCAGTTCTTC

V gene: TRBV28
J gene: TRBJ2-5
clone size: -
D gene: TRBD2
CDR3 protein: CASSRLGAGVEETQYF
CDR3 DNA: TGTGCCAGCAGTCGCCTGGGAGCGGGAGTTGAGGAGACCCAGTACTTC

V gene: TRBV15
J gene: TRBJ2-3
clone size: -
D gene: -
CDR3 protein: CATSSPPGADTQYF
CDR3 DNA: TGTGCCACCAGCAGCCCCCCGGGGGCAGATACGCAGTATTTT

V gene: TRBV5-1
J gene: TRBJ1-6
clone size: few
D gene: TRBD1
CDR3 protein: CASSGGQGNSPLHF
CDR3 DNA: TGCGCCAGCAGCGGGGGACAGGGGAATTCACCCCTCCACTTT

V gene: TRBV27
J gene: TRBJ1-4
clone size: -
D gene: -
CDR3 protein: CASSLYGLEKLFF
CDR3 DNA: TGTGCCAGCAGTTTATATGGACTTGAAAAACTGTTTTTT

V gene: TRBV9
J gene: TRBJ2-1
clone size: -
D gene: -
CDR3 protein: CASSVAVLTDNEQFF
CDR3 DNA: TGTGCCAGCAGCGTAGCTGTTCTGACAGACAATGAGCAGTTCTTC

V gene: TRBV7-6
J gene: TRBJ1-1
clone size: -
D gene: TRBD1
CDR3 protein: CASSRQGMNTEAFF
CDR3 DNA: TGTGCCAGCAGCCGACAGGGTATGAACACTGAAGCTTTCTTT

V gene: TRBV18
J gene: TRBJ1-1
clone size: -
D gene: -
CDR3 protein: CASSPTEAETGTEAFF
CDR3 DNA: TGTGCCAGCTCACCAACCGAAGCGGAAACAGGGACTGAAGCTTTCTTT

V gene: TRBV21-1
J gene: TRBJ2-7
clone size: -
D gene: -
CDR3 protein: CASSPRDSGEQYF
CDR3 DNA: TGTGCCAGCAGCCCCCGGGATTCCGGCGAGCAGTACTTC

V gene: TRBV7-9
J gene: TRBJ2-7
clone size: -
D gene: -
CDR3 protein: CASSSTYEQYF
CDR3 DNA: TGTGCCAGCAGCTCCACATACGAGCAGTACTTC

V gene: TRBV28
J gene: TRBJ2-1
clone size: -
D gene: -
CDR3 protein: CASQGGGSYNEQFF
CDR3 DNA: TGTGCCAGCCAAGGGGGGGGGTCCTACAATGAGCAGTTCTTC

V gene: TRBV19
J gene: TRBJ2-7
clone size: -
D gene: TRBD2
CDR3 protein: CASSSGRAYEQYF
CDR3 DNA: TGTGCCAGTAGTAGCGGGAGGGCCTACGAGCAGTACTTC

V gene: TRBV5-1
J gene: TRBJ1-3
clone size: -
D gene: TRBD1
CDR3 protein: CASRTGQGLPGNTIYF
CDR3 DNA: TGCGCCAGCAGGACGGGACAGGGTCTTCCTGGAAACACCATATATTTT

V gene: TRBV9
J gene: TRBJ2-3
clone size: -
D gene: -
CDR3 protein: CASSVRQGTDTQYF
CDR3 DNA: TGTGCCAGCAGCGTAAGGCAGGGAACAGATACGCAGTATTTT

V gene: TRBV19
J gene: TRBJ2-7
clone size: -
D gene: TRBD1
CDR3 protein: CASTRTGISYEQYF
CDR3 DNA: TGTGCCAGTACTCGGACAGGGATATCCTACGAGCAGTACTTC

V gene: TRBV20-1
J gene: TRBJ2-2
clone size: -
D gene: -
CDR3 protein: CSASWSLNTGELFF
CDR3 DNA: TGCAGTGCTAGTTGGAGCTTGAACACCGGGGAGCTGTTTTTT

V gene: TRBV5-6
J gene: TRBJ1-2
clone size: -
D gene: -
CDR3 protein: CASSLVLVSNGYTF
CDR3 DNA: TGTGCCAGCAGCTTGGTTTTAGTGAGTAATGGCTACACCTTC

V gene: TRBV28
J gene: TRBJ2-3
clone size: once
D gene: -
CDR3 protein: CASSAQEGTSTDTQYF
CDR3 DNA: TGTGCCAGCAGTGCCCAGGAGGGGACTAGCACAGATACGCAGTATTTT

V gene: TRBV10-1
J gene: TRBJ2-2
clone size: -
D gene: -
CDR3 protein: CASSTGQNTGELFF
CDR3 DNA: TGCGCCAGCAGTACAGGACAAAACACCGGGGAGCTGTTTTTT

V gene: TRBV27
J gene: TRBJ1-4
clone size: -
D gene: -
CDR3 protein: CASSLRQLSREKLFF
CDR3 DNA: TGTGCCAGCAGTTTGCGACAGCTTTCAAGGGAAAAACTGTTTTTT

V gene: TRBV5-1
J gene: TRBJ1-4
clone size: -
D gene: TRBD1
CDR3 protein: CASSSTGGDEKLFF
CDR3 DNA: TGCGCCAGCAGTTCGACAGGGGGGGATGAAAAACTGTTTTTT

V gene: TRBV12-3/TRBV12-4
J gene: TRBJ1-2
clone size: -
D gene: -
CDR3 protein: CASSFQTYGYTF
CDR3 DNA: TGTGCCAGCAGTTTCCAGACTTATGGCTACACCTTC

V gene: TRBV2
J gene: TRBJ1-5
clone size: -
D gene: -
CDR3 protein: CASSDQANNQPQHF
CDR3 DNA: TGTGCCAGCAGTGACCAGGCGAACAATCAGCCCCAGCATTTT

V gene: TRBV19
J gene: TRBJ1-1
clone size: -
D gene: -
CDR3 protein: CASGRTDTEAFF
CDR3 DNA: TGTGCCAGTGGAAGGACAGACACTGAAGCTTTCTTT

V gene: TRBV12-3/TRBV12-4
J gene: TRBJ2-7
clone size: -
D gene: -
CDR3 protein: CASSLKGAYEQYF
CDR3 DNA: TGTGCCAGCAGTTTAAAGGGGGCCTACGAGCAGTACTTC